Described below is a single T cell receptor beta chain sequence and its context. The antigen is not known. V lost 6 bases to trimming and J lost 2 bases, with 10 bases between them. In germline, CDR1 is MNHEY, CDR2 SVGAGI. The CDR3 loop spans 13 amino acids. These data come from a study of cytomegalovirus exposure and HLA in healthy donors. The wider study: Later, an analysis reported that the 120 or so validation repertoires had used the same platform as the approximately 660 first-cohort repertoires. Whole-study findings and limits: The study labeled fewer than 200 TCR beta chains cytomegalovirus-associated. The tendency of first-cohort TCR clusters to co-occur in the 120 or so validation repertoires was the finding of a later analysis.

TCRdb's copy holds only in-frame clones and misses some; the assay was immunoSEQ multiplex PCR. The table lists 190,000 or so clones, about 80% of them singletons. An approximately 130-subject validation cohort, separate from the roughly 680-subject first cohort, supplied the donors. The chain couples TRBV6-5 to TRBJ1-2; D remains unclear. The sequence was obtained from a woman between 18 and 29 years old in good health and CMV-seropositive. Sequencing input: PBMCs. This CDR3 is CASRDYLNYGYTF. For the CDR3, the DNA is TGTGCCAGCAGGGACTATTTGAACTATGGCTACACCTTC.